This TCR beta chain was documented in a study of blood T cell repertoires in COVID-19. For the study at large: Sources were T cells, B-cell-depleted T cells, or PBMCs; the material itself was cDNA or gDNA.

Original processing notes: Reference gene primers were amplified, and this amplification served to estimate nucleated cell counts. The data were produced by immunoSEQ multiplex PCR, yet TCRdb's version contains in-frame clones alone and is incomplete. That table furnishes V, J and clone size, whereas the DNA furnished D and trimming. The sample includes roughly 230,000 clones, around 86% of them seen just once. Germline CDR1 reads MNHNS; CDR2 reads SASEGT. The CDR3 has 15 residues. V shed 2 bases, J shed 8 bases, and the junction held 7 bases outside the gene matches. Cohorts were determined from participant-reported clinical history.

This receptor was taken from a man aged 25-45 years in a cohort exposed to, infected with or recovered from COVID-19 (not recorded which). Material: PBMCs or T cells enriched from blood (not recorded which). The V and J genes are TRBV6-1 and TRBJ1-2; TRBD1 matches 11 bases. Here the CDR3 reads CASSELWTGGEGYTF. The CDR3 nucleotides read TGTGCCAGCAGTGAACTATGGACAGGGGGCGAGGGCTACACCTTC.